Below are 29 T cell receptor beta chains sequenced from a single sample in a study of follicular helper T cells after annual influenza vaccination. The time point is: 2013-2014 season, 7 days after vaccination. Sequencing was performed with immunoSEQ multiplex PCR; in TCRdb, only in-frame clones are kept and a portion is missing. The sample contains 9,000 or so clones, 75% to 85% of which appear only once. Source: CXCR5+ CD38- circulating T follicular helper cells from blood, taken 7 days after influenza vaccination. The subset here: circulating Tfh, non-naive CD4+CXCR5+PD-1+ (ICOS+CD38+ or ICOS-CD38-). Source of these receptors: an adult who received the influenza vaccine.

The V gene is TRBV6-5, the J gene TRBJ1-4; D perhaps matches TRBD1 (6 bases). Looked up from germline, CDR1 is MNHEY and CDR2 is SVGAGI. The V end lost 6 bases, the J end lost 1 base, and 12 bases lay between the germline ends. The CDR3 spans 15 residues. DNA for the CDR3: TGTGCCAGCAGGAGAGGGGGGGAAACTAATGAAAAACTGTTTTTT. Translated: CASRRGGETNEKLFF.

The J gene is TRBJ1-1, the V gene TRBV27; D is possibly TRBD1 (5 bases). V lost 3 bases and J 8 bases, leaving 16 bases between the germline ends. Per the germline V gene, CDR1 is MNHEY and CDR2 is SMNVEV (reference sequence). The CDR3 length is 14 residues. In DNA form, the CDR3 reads TGTGCCAGCAGTTTGACCCAGGGTGCGGGAGAAGCTTTCTTT. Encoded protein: CASSLTQGAGEAFF.

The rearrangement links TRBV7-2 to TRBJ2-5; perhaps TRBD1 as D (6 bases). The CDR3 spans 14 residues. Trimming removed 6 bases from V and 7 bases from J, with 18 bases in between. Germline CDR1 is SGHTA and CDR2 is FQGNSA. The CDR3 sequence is CASRDRTDQGTQYF. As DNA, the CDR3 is TGTGCCAGCAGGGATCGGACAGACCAGGGGACCCAGTACTTC.

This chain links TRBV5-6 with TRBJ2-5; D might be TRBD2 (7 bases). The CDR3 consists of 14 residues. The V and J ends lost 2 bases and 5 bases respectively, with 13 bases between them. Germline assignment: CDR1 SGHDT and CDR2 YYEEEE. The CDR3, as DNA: TGTGCCAGCAGCTTTACAGGGAGGGGGGAGACCCAGTACTTC. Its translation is CASSFTGRGETQYF.

In DNA form, the CDR3 reads TGTGCCAGCAGCTTATGGCCAGGGGGATTTGCCAGCTCTGGAAACACCATATATTTT. It specifies CASSLWPGGFASSGNTIYF. The rearrangement joins TRBV7-2 to TRBJ1-3; 7 bases fit TRBD1. The CDR3 spans 19 residues. With 2 bases clipped from V and 0 bases from J, the junction kept 13 bases outside the gene matches. CDR1 and CDR2 (germline): SGHTA, FQGNSA.

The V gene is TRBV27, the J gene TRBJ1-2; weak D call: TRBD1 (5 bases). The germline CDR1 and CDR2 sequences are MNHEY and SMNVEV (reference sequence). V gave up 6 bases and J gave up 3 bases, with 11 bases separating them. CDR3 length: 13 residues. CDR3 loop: CASSRTTHYGYTF. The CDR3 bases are TGTGCCAGCAGCCGGACAACTCACTATGGCTACACCTTC.

CDR3 residues: CATSRDLGDLAKNIQYF. The CDR3 nucleotides are TGTGCCACCAGCAGAGATCTCGGGGATCTAGCCAAAAACATTCAGTACTTC. This chain uses TRBV15 with TRBJ2-4, with a weak D call TRBD2 (5 bases). The CDR3 runs 17 residues. The germline gives CDR1 LNHNV, CDR2 YYDKDF (reference sequence). Between the trimmed V and J ends, which lost 0 bases and 0 bases, there was a span of 12 bases.

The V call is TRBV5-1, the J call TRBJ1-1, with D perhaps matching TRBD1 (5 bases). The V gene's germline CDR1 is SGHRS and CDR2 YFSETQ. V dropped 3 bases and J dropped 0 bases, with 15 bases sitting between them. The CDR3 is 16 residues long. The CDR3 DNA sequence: TGCGCCAGCAGCTCCCAGACTCAGGGCATGAACACTGAAGCTTTCTTT. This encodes CASSSQTQGMNTEAFF. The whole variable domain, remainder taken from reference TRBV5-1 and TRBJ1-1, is KAGVTQTPRYLIKTRGQQVTLSCSPISGHRSVSWYQQTPGQGLQFLFEYFSETQRNKGNFPGRFSGRQFSNSRSEMNVSTLELGDSALYLCASSSQTQGMNTEAFFGQGTRLTVV.

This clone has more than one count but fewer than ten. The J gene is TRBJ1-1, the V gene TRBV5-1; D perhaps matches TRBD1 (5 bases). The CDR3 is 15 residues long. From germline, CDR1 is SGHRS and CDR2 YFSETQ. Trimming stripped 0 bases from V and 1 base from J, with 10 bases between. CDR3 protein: CASSLVGGENTEAFF. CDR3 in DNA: TGCGCCAGCAGCTTGGTTGGGGGGGAGAACACTGAAGCTTTCTTT.

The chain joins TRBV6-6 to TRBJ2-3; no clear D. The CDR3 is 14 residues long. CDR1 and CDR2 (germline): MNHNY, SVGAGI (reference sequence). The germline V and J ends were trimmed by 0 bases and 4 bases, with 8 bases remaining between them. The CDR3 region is CASSYSGPADTQYF. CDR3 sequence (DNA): TGTGCCAGCAGTTACTCAGGCCCGGCAGATACGCAGTATTTT.

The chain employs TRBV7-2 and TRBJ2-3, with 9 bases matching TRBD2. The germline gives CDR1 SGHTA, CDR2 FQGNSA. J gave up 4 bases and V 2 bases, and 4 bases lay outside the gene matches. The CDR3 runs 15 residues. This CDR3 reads CASSLLAGLADTQYF. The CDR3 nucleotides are TGTGCCAGCAGCTTACTAGCGGGACTGGCAGATACGCAGTATTTT.

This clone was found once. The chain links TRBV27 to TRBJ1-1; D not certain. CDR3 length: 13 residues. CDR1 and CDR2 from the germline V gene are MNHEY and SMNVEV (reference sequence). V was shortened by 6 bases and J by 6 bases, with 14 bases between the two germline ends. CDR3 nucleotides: TGTGCCAGCAGGGGCCTTATGGGCGCTGAAGCTTTCTTT. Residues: CASRGLMGAEAFF.

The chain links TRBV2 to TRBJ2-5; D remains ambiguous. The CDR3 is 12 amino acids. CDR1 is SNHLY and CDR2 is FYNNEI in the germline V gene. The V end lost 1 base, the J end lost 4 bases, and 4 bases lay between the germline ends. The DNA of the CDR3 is TGTGCCAGCAGTGAAGGTAGAGAGACCCAGTACTTC. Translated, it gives CASSEGRETQYF.

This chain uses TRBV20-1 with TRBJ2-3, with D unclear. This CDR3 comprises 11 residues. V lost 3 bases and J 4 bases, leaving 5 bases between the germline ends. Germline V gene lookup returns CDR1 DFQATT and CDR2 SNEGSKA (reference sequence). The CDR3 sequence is CSASLADTQYF. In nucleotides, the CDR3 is TGCAGTGCTAGTCTAGCAGATACGCAGTATTTT.

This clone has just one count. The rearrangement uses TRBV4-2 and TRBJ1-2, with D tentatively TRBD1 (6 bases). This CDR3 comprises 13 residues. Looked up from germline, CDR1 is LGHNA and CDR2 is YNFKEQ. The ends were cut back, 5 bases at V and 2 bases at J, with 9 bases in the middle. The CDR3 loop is CASSFDRNYGYTF. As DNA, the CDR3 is TGTGCCAGCAGCTTCGACAGGAACTATGGCTACACCTTC.

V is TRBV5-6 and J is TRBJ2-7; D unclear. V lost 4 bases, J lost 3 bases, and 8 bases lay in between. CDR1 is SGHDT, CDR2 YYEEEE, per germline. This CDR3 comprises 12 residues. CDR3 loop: CASSKSSYEQYF. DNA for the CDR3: TGTGCCAGCAGCAAGTCGAGCTACGAGCAGTACTTC. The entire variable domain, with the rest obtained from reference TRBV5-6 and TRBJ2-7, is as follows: DAGVTQSPTHLIKTRGQQVTLRCSPKSGHDTVSWYQQALGQGPQFIFQYYEEEERQRGNFPDRFSGHQFPNYSSELNVNALLLGDSALYLCASSKSSYEQYFGPGTRLTVT.

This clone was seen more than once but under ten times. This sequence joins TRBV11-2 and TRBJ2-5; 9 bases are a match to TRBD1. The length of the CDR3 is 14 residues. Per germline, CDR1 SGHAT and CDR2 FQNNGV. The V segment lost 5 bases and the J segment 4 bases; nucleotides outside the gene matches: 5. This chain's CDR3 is CASSKGQGLETQYF. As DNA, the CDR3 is TGTGCCAGCAGCAAGGGACAGGGACTAGAGACCCAGTACTTC.

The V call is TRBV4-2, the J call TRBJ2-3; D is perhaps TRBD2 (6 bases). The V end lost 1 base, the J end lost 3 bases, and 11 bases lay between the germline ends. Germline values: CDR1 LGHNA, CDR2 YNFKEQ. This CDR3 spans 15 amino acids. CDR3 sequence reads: CASSQVSGGTDTQYF. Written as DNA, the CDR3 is TGTGCCAGCAGCCAAGTTTCCGGGGGAACAGATACGCAGTATTTT.

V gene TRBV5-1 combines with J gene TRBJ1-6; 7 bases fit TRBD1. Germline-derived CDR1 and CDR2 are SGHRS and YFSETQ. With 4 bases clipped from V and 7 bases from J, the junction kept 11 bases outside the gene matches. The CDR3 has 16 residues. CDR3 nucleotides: TGCGCCAGCAGCCAACCAGGACAGGCACCGAATTCACCCCTCCACTTT. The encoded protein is CASSQPGQAPNSPLHF.

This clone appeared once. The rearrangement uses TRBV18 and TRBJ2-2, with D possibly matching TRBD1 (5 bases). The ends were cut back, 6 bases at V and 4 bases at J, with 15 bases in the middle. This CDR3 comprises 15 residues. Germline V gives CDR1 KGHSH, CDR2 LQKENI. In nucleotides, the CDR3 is TGTGCCAGCTCCGGGCAGGGTTTCGTCACCGGGGAGCTGTTTTTT. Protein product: CASSGQGFVTGELFF.

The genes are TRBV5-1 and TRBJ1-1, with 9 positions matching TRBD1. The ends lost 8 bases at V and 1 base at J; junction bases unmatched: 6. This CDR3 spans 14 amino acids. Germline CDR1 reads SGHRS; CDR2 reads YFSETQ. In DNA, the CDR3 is TGCGCCAGTCAAACGACAGGGGGGAACACTGAAGCTTTCTTT. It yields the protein CASQTTGGNTEAFF.

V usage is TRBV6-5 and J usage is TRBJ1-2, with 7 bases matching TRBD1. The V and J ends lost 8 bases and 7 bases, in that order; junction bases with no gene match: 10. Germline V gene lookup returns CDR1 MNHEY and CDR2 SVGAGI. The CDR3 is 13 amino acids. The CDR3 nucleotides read TGTGCCAGCCGACGGGACAGCTCTTTTGGCTACACCTTC. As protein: CASRRDSSFGYTF.

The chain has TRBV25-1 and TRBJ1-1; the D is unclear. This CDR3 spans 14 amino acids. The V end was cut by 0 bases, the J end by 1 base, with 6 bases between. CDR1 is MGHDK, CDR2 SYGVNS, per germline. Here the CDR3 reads CASSEYVENTEAFF. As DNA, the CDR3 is TGTGCCAGCAGTGAATATGTGGAGAACACTGAAGCTTTCTTT.

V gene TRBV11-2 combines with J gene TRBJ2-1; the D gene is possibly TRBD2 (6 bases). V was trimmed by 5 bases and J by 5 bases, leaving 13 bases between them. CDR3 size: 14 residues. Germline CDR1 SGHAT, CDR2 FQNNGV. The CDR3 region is CASSKGLNNNEQFF. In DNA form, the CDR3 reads TGTGCCAGCAGCAAGGGACTGAATAACAATGAGCAGTTCTTC. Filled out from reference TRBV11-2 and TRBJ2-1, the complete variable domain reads EAGVAQSPRYKIIEKRQSVAFWCNPISGHATLYWYQQILGQGPKLLIQFQNNGVVDDSQLPKDRFSAERLKGVDSTLKIQPAKLEDSAVYLCASSKGLNNNEQFFGPGTRLTVL.

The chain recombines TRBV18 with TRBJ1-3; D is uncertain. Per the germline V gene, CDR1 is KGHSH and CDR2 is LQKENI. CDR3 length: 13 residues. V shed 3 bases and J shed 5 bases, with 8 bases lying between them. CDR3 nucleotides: TGTGCCAGCTCACCGGTCGATAGAAACACCATATATTTT. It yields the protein CASSPVDRNTIYF.

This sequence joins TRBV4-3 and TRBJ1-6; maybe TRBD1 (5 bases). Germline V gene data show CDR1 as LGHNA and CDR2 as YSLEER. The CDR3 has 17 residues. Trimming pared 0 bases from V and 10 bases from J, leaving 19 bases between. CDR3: CASSQDFEGTSGSPLHF. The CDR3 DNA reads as TGCGCCAGCAGCCAAGATTTTGAGGGTACCTCAGGGTCACCCCTCCACTTT.

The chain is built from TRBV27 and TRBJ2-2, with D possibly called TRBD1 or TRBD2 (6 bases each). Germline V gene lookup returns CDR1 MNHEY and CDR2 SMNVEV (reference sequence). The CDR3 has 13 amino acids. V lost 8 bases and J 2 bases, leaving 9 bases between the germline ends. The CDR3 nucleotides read TGTGCCAGCGGGGGGCCTAACACCGGGGAGCTGTTTTTT. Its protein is CASGGPNTGELFF.

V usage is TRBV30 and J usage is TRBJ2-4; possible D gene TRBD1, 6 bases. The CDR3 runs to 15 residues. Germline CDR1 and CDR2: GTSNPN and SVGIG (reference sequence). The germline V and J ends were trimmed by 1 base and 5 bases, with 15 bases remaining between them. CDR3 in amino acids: CAWSAGDRLENIQYF. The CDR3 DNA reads TGTGCCTGGAGTGCAGGGGACCGACTTGAAAACATTCAGTACTTC.

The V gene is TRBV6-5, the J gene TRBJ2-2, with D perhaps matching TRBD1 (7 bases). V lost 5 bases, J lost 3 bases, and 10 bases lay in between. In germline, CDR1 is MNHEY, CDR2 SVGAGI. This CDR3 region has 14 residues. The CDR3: CASSAGGYTGELFF. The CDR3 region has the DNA TGTGCCAGCAGTGCAGGGGGGTACACCGGGGAGCTGTTTTTT.